These T cell receptor beta chains were read from a single sample in a study of regulatory T cells in long-lasting Graves disease. TCRdb reprocessed the multiplex PCR reads via MiXCR and lists one record per CDR3 protein. The sample lists approximately 470,000 distinct CDR3 sequences, 15% to 20% seen once, with less than 15% in the top ten. These same records also appear under a second study, on T cells in Graves' hyperthyroidism and ophthalmopathy.

The starting material was peripheral blood mononuclear cells (PBMCs), obtained at new diagnosis, from a patient treated with antithyroid drugs. These receptors were collected from a man in his forties with Graves disease. CDR3s include the opening cysteine and the closing phenylalanine or tryptophan. The D gene is left open where the match is weak. Clone size is stated in some rows and not others, as once, few, many or a class when expanded.

>-|TRBJ2-3|many|TRBV20-1
TGCAGTGCTAGTGGGGATACGCAGTATTTT
CSASGDTQYF
>TRBD1|TRBJ2-1|-|TRBV24-1
TGTGCCACCAGTGATTTGGGACAGGGCCCATACAATGAGCAGTTCTTC
CATSDLGQGPYNEQFF
>-|TRBJ2-5|many|TRBV28
TGTGCCAGCAGTTCAGAAGCGGACCAAGAGACCCAGTACTTC
CASSSEADQETQYF
>TRBD2|TRBJ2-2|few|TRBV12-3/TRBV12-4
TGTGCCAGCAGGATACTAGCGGGAGGGCCCGGGGAGCTGTTTTTT
CASRILAGGPGELFF
>-|TRBJ2-5|many|TRBV7-9
TGTGCCAGCAGCATCCAAGAGACCCAGTACTTC
CASSIQETQYF
>TRBD2|TRBJ2-7|-|TRBV29-1
TGCAGCGTCGGGACTAGCGGCGGTAATGAGCAGTACTTC
CSVGTSGGNEQYF
>-|TRBJ2-2|few|TRBV3-1
TGTGCCAGCAGCCAAGCGGGGATGGACACCGGGGAGCTGTTTTTT
CASSQAGMDTGELFF
>-|TRBJ2-7|many|TRBV2
TGTGCCAGCAGTGAATCGGACCTACATACCTACGAGCAGTACTTC
CASSESDLHTYEQYF
>-|TRBJ2-7|many|TRBV2
TGTGCCAGCAGTTCCGGGACACCCCCCTACGAGCAGTACTTC
CASSSGTPPYEQYF
>TRBD2|TRBJ2-7|-|TRBV2
TGTGCCAGCAGCGAGGGGACTAGCGGGAGACCAGAGCAGTACTTC
CASSEGTSGRPEQYF
>TRBD1|TRBJ2-7|many|TRBV12-3/TRBV12-4
TGTGCCAGCAGTCCCCGGACAGGGATTAATAAGTACGAGCAGTACTTC
CASSPRTGINKYEQYF
>-|TRBJ2-2|few|TRBV12-3/TRBV12-4
TGTGCCAGCAGTTTTCTAGGGAACACCGGGGAGCTGTTTTTT
CASSFLGNTGELFF
>TRBD2|TRBJ2-1|many|TRBV20-1
TGCAGTGCTGGGGGGGGCGCGGGGGGCGGCCACAATGAGCAGTTCTTC
CSAGGGAGGGHNEQFF
>-|TRBJ2-1|many|TRBV6-1
TGTGCCAGCAGTGAGACGAACAATGAGCAGTTCTTC
CASSETNNEQFF
>-|TRBJ2-2|few|TRBV4-2
TGTGCCAGCAGCCAAGAAGCCGGGGCAGCCACCGGGGAGCTGTTTTTT
CASSQEAGAATGELFF
>-|TRBJ2-2|many|TRBV12-5
TGTGCTAGTGGTTTCACCCCTGGGTCACTGAACACCGGGGAGCTGTTTTTT
CASGFTPGSLNTGELFF
>-|TRBJ2-2|-|TRBV5-4
TGTGCCAGCAGCGGGGACTCCCCGAACACCGGGGAGCTGTTTTTT
CASSGDSPNTGELFF
>-|TRBJ2-7|few|TRBV5-1
TGCGCCAGCAGCTTGGGAAAATGGACAGCGACTTACGAGCAGTACTTC
CASSLGKWTATYEQYF
>-|TRBJ2-5|-|TRBV2
TGTGCCAGCAGTGCGGGCAGGGGGCGGGAGGAGACCCAGTACTTC
CASSAGRGREETQYF
>-|TRBJ2-1|-|TRBV11-2
TGTGCCAGCAGCTTAACTAGGGGACCCTCCTACAATGAGCAGTTCTTC
CASSLTRGPSYNEQFF
>-|TRBJ2-2|-|TRBV6-2/TRBV6-3
TGTGCCAGCAGCTCCAGAGGGAGAAACACCGGGGAGCTGTTTTTT
CASSSRGRNTGELFF
>TRBD1|TRBJ1-1|-|TRBV7-8
TGTGCCAGCAGCCCTGGGACAGGGGAAAAAACTGAAGCTTTCTTT
CASSPGTGEKTEAFF
>-|TRBJ1-5|many|TRBV27
TGTGCCAGCAGTCACGGACAGTACGGTCAGCCCCAGCATTTT
CASSHGQYGQPQHF
>TRBD1|TRBJ2-2|-|TRBV12-3/TRBV12-4
TGTGCCAGCAGTTATACAGGGGGCCTACCGAACACCGGGGAGCTGTTTTTT
CASSYTGGLPNTGELFF
>-|TRBJ2-1|-|TRBV6-4
TGTGCCAGCAGTGACTCGGGGTACAATGAGCAGTTCTTC
CASSDSGYNEQFF
>-|TRBJ2-2|few|TRBV29-1
TGCAGCGCTGGCCGTGGGGACCAAACCGGGGAGCTGTTTTTT
CSAGRGDQTGELFF
>-|TRBJ2-7|once|TRBV5-1
TGCGCCAGCACGAGGGGAGGGGGCGAAGACGAGCAGTACTTC
CASTRGGGEDEQYF
>-|TRBJ2-1|many|TRBV5-1
TGCGCCAGCAGCTACGGACAGCACAATGAGCAGTTCTTC
CASSYGQHNEQFF
>-|TRBJ2-3|many|TRBV5-4
TGTGCCAGCAGCCACCCGGGATCCGGGGTTGATACGCAGTATTTT
CASSHPGSGVDTQYF
>-|TRBJ2-2|-|TRBV5-1
TGCGCCAGCAGCTTAGACCGGTCGGGGAACACCGGGGAGCTGTTTTTT
CASSLDRSGNTGELFF
>TRBD1|TRBJ2-5|-|TRBV6-2/TRBV6-3
TGTGCCAGCAGTGAATGGGCCGGGGACAGGAGGGAGACCCAGTACTTC
CASSEWAGDRRETQYF
>TRBD1|TRBJ1-4|-|TRBV27
TGTGCCAGCAGTTCACTAAGAAGACAGGGCGGGGAAGAAAAACTGTTTTTT
CASSSLRRQGGEEKLFF
>-|TRBJ1-4|many|TRBV11-2
TGTGCCAGCAGTCTAGCGGTCGAAAAACTGTTTTTT
CASSLAVEKLFF
>-|TRBJ2-5|-|TRBV7-2
TGTGCCAGCAGCTGGGAAGGCAGACAAGAGACCCAGTACTTC
CASSWEGRQETQYF
>TRBD2|TRBJ2-3|many|TRBV24-1
TGTGCCACCGGATCCAGCGGGAGGACACCAGATACGCAGTATTTT
CATGSSGRTPDTQYF
>TRBD1|TRBJ2-7|-|TRBV19
TGTGCCAGTAGTCCCGGACAGGGAGAGAGTCTCGAGCAGTACTTC
CASSPGQGESLEQYF
>-|TRBJ2-3|once|TRBV19
TGTGCCAGTAGTCGGGGCAGGGGAACAGATACGCAGTATTTT
CASSRGRGTDTQYF
>-|TRBJ2-3|many|TRBV18
TGTGCCAGCTCACCAGGGAGTGCGGATACGCAGTATTTT
CASSPGSADTQYF
>TRBD1|TRBJ2-7|few|TRBV20-1
TGCAGTGCTAGAAGACAGGGGACGCGGGAGCAGTACTTC
CSARRQGTREQYF
>TRBD2|TRBJ2-1|few|TRBV13
TGTGCCAGCAGCTTAACTAGCGGGAGACTCTACTACAATGAGCAGTTCTTC
CASSLTSGRLYYNEQFF
>TRBD2|TRBJ2-1|few|TRBV12-3/TRBV12-4
TGTGCCAGCAGTTGGAGGACTAGCGGCCCCAGGACCTACAATGAGCAGTTCTTC
CASSWRTSGPRTYNEQFF
>-|TRBJ2-2|many|TRBV2
TGTGCCAGCAGCGCGTCCCGGGACAAGTACACCGGGGAGCTGTTTTTT
CASSASRDKYTGELFF
>TRBD1|TRBJ2-1|few|TRBV19
TGTGCCAGTAGTCTTCCACAGGGGGCGGATTCGGGGGAGCAGTTCTTC
CASSLPQGADSGEQFF
>TRBD1|TRBJ2-5|-|TRBV6-1
TGTGCCAGCCGGACAGGGGAAGAGACCCAGTACTTC
CASRTGEETQYF
>TRBD2|TRBJ2-3|many|TRBV28
TGTGCCAGCACCCCCTTTGGGCGGGAGGGCATTGATACGCAGTATTTT
CASTPFGREGIDTQYF
>TRBD2|TRBJ2-1|many|TRBV24-1
TGTGCCACCACCGGAAGACTAGCGGGAGGGGGCAATGAGCAGTTCTTC
CATTGRLAGGGNEQFF
>-|TRBJ2-1|many|TRBV29-1
TGCAGCGTGGGGGACTGGGGCCGCTCCTACAATGAGCAGTTCTTC
CSVGDWGRSYNEQFF
>TRBD2|TRBJ2-4|many|TRBV7-2
TGTGCCAGCAGCCTACAGACTAGCGGGAGTAACATTCAGTACTTC
CASSLQTSGSNIQYF
>TRBD1|TRBJ2-7|-|TRBV5-1
TGCGCCAGCAGCTTACAGGGGGCGCCATACGAGCAGTACTTC
CASSLQGAPYEQYF
>TRBD2|TRBJ2-1|many|TRBV20-1
TGCAGTGCCCGGACTAGCGGAAACCTCAATGAGCAGTTCTTC
CSARTSGNLNEQFF
>TRBD1|TRBJ2-3|many|TRBV6-5
TGTGCCAGCAGTTCTCGACAGGGCGGGACAGATACGCAGTATTTT
CASSSRQGGTDTQYF
>TRBD1|TRBJ2-1|-|TRBV7-9
TGTGCCAGCAGCGCGAGACAGGGTCCACCTAAGCAGTTCTTC
CASSARQGPPKQFF
>-|TRBJ1-2|few|TRBV28
TGTGCCAGCTACGCGCCCGTAAACTATGGCTACACCTTC
CASYAPVNYGYTF
>-|TRBJ2-1|many|TRBV3-1
TGTGCCAGCAGCCAAGCGGGCCTAGCGAATTACAATGAGCAGTTCTTC
CASSQAGLANYNEQFF